This T cell receptor beta chain was identified during a study of blood T cells in healthy people across ages. A second about 6 to 12 cycle PCR used barcoded and J-beta primers. TCRdb processed the 5' RACE reads anew with MiXCR; each CDR3 protein has one entry. The table lists roughly 720,000 distinct CDR3 sequences, approximately 53% of them singletons. Germline values: CDR1 SQVTM, CDR2 ANQGSEA. Trimming took 4 bases from V and 5 from J; bases not matched to a gene: 10. The CDR3 totals 15 residues. Sequencing input: blood. The V and J genes are TRBV29-1 and TRBJ2-2; 7 bases map to TRBD1. This TCR came from a man aged 80 or over in good health. The CDR3 bases are TGCAGCGTTGCAAAGGACAGGAGCAGGACCGGGGAGCTGTTTTTT. This codes for CSVAKDRSRTGELFF.